This is a list of T cell receptor beta chains from one sample in a study of spatial heterogeneity in lung cancer. TCRdb processed the 5' RACE reads anew with MiXCR; each CDR3 protein has one entry. Of 3,000 or so distinct CDR3 sequences detected, approximately 2.7% appear once; the ten largest clones hold around 12%. The material was normal lung tissue next to the tumor, obtained at surgery. These receptors came from a female donor with early-stage non-small cell lung cancer. The CDR3 runs from the conserved cysteine through the conserved F or W. The D gene is left open where the match is weak. Clone size is not always given. Where it is, it says once, few, many or a class for expanded clones.

>TRBV6-6|TRBJ2-1|many|TRBD1
CASRGDRGYSEQFF
TGTGCCAGCAGGGGGGACAGGGGATATAGTGAGCAGTTCTTC
>TRBV5-4|TRBJ2-1|medium-sized|-
CASSFPGAYGEQFF
TGTGCCAGCAGTTTCCCGGGGGCCTACGGTGAGCAGTTCTTC
>TRBV7-7|TRBJ2-7|medium-sized|-
CASSPGTESVQYF
TGTGCTAGCAGCCCCGGGACCGAGTCGGTGCAGTACTTC
>TRBV4-2|TRBJ1-5|many|TRBD1
CASRRDRDSNQPQHF
TGTGCCAGCAGAAGGGACAGGGATAGCAATCAGCCCCAGCATTTT
>TRBV20-1|TRBJ2-3|-|-
CSARGPGDTQYF
TGCAGTGCTAGGGGACCCGGGGATACGCAGTATTTT
>TRBV5-5|TRBJ1-1|medium-sized|-
CASSLGVNTEAFF
TGTGCCAGCAGCTTGGGGGTTAACACTGAAGCTTTCTTT
>TRBV10-3|TRBJ2-7|many|-
CATGTADSYEQYF
TGTGCCACCGGGACTGCCGACTCCTACGAGCAGTACTTC
>TRBV7-9|TRBJ2-1|many|-
CASSLVPEQFF
TGTGCCAGCAGCTTAGTACCTGAGCAGTTCTTC
>TRBV12-3/TRBV12-4|TRBJ1-1|medium-sized|-
CASSLSGAEAFF
TGTGCCAGCAGTCTCTCCGGCGCTGAAGCTTTCTTT
>TRBV2|TRBJ2-3|large|TRBD1
CASNYGTGGTDTQYF
TGTGCCAGCAACTATGGGACAGGGGGCACAGATACGCAGTATTTT
>TRBV20-1|TRBJ2-1|medium-sized|-
CSAYGSFEQFF
TGCAGTGCTTACGGGTCGTTTGAGCAGTTCTTC
>TRBV27|TRBJ2-1|many|-
CASSRDSSSYNEQFF
TGTGCCAGCTCTCGGGATTCTAGCTCCTACAATGAGCAGTTCTTC
>TRBV18|TRBJ1-2|medium-sized|TRBD1
CASSPGQGVIYGYTF
TGTGCCAGCTCACCGGGACAGGGGGTAATCTATGGCTACACCTTC
>TRBV3-1|TRBJ2-3|medium-sized|-
CASSRVSGGTDTQYF
TGTGCCAGCAGTCGGGTGTCAGGGGGCACAGATACGCAGTATTTT
>TRBV9|TRBJ2-7|many|TRBD1
CASSATGQNYEQYF
TGTGCCAGCAGCGCGACGGGACAGAACTACGAGCAGTACTTC
>TRBV7-9|TRBJ1-4|medium-sized|TRBD1
CASSLGQGKSEKLFF
TGTGCCAGCAGCTTAGGACAGGGGAAGTCGGAAAAACTGTTTTTT
>TRBV3-1|TRBJ2-2|medium-sized|TRBD2
CASSPSGGARTGELFF
TGTGCCAGCAGCCCTAGCGGGGGGGCCCGGACCGGGGAGCTGTTTTTT
>TRBV5-1|TRBJ2-7|once|TRBD1
CASSLTTGTGGGEQYF
TGCGCCAGCAGCCTAACTACCGGGACAGGGGGCGGGGAGCAGTACTTC
>TRBV3-1|TRBJ1-1|medium-sized|-
CASSLRPNTEAFF
TGTGCCAGCAGCCTTCGACCCAACACTGAAGCTTTCTTT
>TRBV7-2|TRBJ2-3|many|TRBD1
CASSLGQGARDTQYF
TGTGCCAGCAGCTTGGGACAGGGGGCGCGAGATACGCAGTATTTT
>TRBV12-3/TRBV12-4|TRBJ1-2|medium-sized|TRBD1
CASSKGTGWIYGYTF
TGTGCCAGCAGTAAAGGGACAGGGTGGATCTATGGCTACACCTTC
>TRBV4-1|TRBJ2-5|-|TRBD2
CASSGLAGGPTQETQYF
TGCGCCAGCAGTGGACTAGCGGGGGGCCCTACCCAAGAGACCCAGTACTTC
>TRBV4-3|TRBJ2-7|-|TRBD2
CASSQDSASGAYEQYF
TGCGCCAGCAGCCAAGATTCTGCCAGCGGGGCTTACGAGCAGTACTTC
>TRBV27|TRBJ2-2|many|TRBD2
CASIPGGANTGELFF
TGTGCCAGCATCCCGGGAGGGGCGAACACCGGGGAGCTGTTTTTT
>TRBV5-1|TRBJ2-1|many|TRBD2
CASTPGGSKGEQFF
TGCGCCAGCACCCCGGGAGGTAGCAAGGGTGAGCAGTTCTTC
>TRBV12-3/TRBV12-4|TRBJ2-2|many|-
CASSRAGTGELFF
TGTGCCAGCTCTAGGGCGGGGACCGGGGAGCTGTTTTTT
>TRBV19|TRBJ1-1|medium-sized|-
CASPGQPNTEAFF
TGTGCCAGCCCAGGGCAGCCCAACACTGAAGCTTTCTTT
>TRBV7-2|TRBJ1-5|medium-sized|TRBD1
CASSLTGGGQPQHF
TGTGCCAGCAGCTTAACAGGGGGCGGTCAGCCCCAGCATTTT
>TRBV4-2|TRBJ2-1|-|-
CASSQDRGGPPYNEQFF
TGTGCCAGCAGCCAAGATAGAGGCGGTCCGCCTTACAATGAGCAGTTCTTC
>TRBV12-3/TRBV12-4|TRBJ2-4|medium-sized|-
CASSLHPPGTGNIQYF
TGTGCCAGCAGTTTACATCCCCCGGGAACCGGAAACATTCAGTACTTC
>TRBV12-3/TRBV12-4|TRBJ1-1|medium-sized|-
CASRGPGNTEAFF
TGTGCCAGCAGGGGCCCGGGGAACACTGAAGCTTTCTTT
>TRBV30|TRBJ1-1|-|-
CATEGGVEAFF
TGTGCCACCGAGGGGGGCGTTGAAGCTTTCTTT
>TRBV25-1|TRBJ2-1|many|TRBD1
CASRTGGYNEQFF
TGTGCCAGCAGGACAGGGGGCTACAATGAGCAGTTCTTC
>TRBV5-1|TRBJ2-5|medium-sized|-
CASSLEGVRGVETQYF
TGCGCCAGCAGCTTGGAGGGGGTACGAGGGGTAGAGACCCAGTACTTC
>TRBV21-1|TRBJ2-7|many|-
CASSKAESSYEQYF
TGTGCCAGCAGCAAAGCCGAGAGCTCCTACGAGCAGTACTTC
>TRBV25-1|TRBJ1-1|medium-sized|-
CASSERGGRGTEAFF
TGTGCCAGCAGTGAAAGGGGAGGGAGAGGCACTGAAGCTTTCTTT
>TRBV4-3|TRBJ2-5|many|TRBD2
CASSQLTSGVGQETQYF
TGCGCCAGCAGCCAATTGACTAGCGGGGTGGGACAAGAGACCCAGTACTTC
>TRBV3-1|TRBJ2-1|many|TRBD2
CASSRGTSGPNEQFF
TGTGCCAGCAGCCGCGGGACTAGCGGTCCCAATGAGCAGTTCTTC
>TRBV5-4|TRBJ2-7|many|TRBD2
CASSLRGSGGTYEQYF
TGTGCCAGCAGCTTGAGGGGTAGCGGGGGAACCTACGAGCAGTACTTC
>TRBV4-3|TRBJ1-2|medium-sized|-
CASSQVGAGYGYTF
TGCGCCAGCAGCCAAGTTGGGGCAGGGTATGGCTACACCTTC
>TRBV7-2|TRBJ2-3|medium-sized|-
CASSLRAGSSTDTQYF
TGTGCCAGCAGCTTAAGGGCGGGGTCTAGCACAGATACGCAGTATTTT
>TRBV7-2|TRBJ2-1|many|TRBD2
CASSYVAGGSNEQFF
TGTGCCAGCAGCTATGTAGCGGGGGGATCCAATGAGCAGTTCTTC
>TRBV5-1|TRBJ2-3|medium-sized|-
CASSWEIAPDTQYF
TGCGCCAGCAGCTGGGAGATCGCGCCAGATACGCAGTATTTT
>TRBV7-2|TRBJ2-3|many|TRBD2
CASKIAGGKDTQYF
TGTGCCAGTAAAATAGCGGGGGGAAAAGATACGCAGTATTTT
>TRBV6-6|TRBJ1-4|medium-sized|-
CASSSSNEKLFF
TGTGCCAGCAGTTCGAGTAATGAAAAACTGTTTTTT
>TRBV6-2/TRBV6-3|TRBJ1-1|medium-sized|-
CASSYGGGTEAFF
TGTGCCAGCAGTTACGGGGGGGGCACTGAAGCTTTCTTT
>TRBV7-2|TRBJ2-3|medium-sized|TRBD2
CASSFDGTSGTQYF
TGTGCCAGCAGCTTCGACGGGACTAGCGGTACGCAGTATTTT
>TRBV6-5|TRBJ1-2|many|-
CASSYSTLGGYYGYTF
TGTGCCAGCAGTTACAGTACTTTAGGGGGATACTATGGCTACACCTTC
>TRBV9|TRBJ1-2|medium-sized|-
CASTRFPLDGYTF
TGTGCCAGCACTCGCTTCCCCCTTGATGGCTACACCTTC
>TRBV7-9|TRBJ2-2|few|TRBD1
CASSHRDSFTGELFF
TGTGCCAGCAGCCACCGGGACAGCTTCACCGGGGAGCTGTTTTTT
>TRBV6-1|TRBJ1-5|many|-
CASSDRGGEQPQHF
TGTGCCAGCAGTGATCGGGGGGGGGAGCAGCCCCAGCATTTT